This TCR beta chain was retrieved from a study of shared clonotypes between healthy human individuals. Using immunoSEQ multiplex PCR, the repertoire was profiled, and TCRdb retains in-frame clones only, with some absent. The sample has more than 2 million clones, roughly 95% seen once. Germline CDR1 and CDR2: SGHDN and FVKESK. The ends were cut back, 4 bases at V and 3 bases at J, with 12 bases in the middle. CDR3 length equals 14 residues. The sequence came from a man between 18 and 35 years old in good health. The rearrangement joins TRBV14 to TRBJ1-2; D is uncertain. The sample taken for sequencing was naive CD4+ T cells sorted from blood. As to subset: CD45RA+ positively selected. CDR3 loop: CASSRGQQHYGYTF. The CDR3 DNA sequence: TGTGCCAGCAGCCGAGGTCAACAGCACTATGGCTACACCTTC.